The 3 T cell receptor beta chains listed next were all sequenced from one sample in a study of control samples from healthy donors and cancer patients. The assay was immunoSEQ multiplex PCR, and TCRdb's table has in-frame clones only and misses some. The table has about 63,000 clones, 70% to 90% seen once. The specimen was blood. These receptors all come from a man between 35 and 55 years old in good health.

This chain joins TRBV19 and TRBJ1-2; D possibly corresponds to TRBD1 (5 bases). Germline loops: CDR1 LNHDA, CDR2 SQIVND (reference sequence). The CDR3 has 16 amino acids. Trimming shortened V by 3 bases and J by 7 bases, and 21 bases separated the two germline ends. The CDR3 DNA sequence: TGTGCCAGTAGTATCCCCCGGGACGTGATTGGGAGTGGCTACACCTTC. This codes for CASSIPRDVIGSGYTF.

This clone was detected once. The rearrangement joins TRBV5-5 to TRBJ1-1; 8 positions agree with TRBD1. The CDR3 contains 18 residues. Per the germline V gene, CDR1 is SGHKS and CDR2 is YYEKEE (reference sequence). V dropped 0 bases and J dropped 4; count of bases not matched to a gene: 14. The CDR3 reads CASSLVPGQGTAVTEAFF. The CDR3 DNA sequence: TGTGCCAGCAGCTTGGTGCCTGGACAGGGAACGGCCGTCACTGAAGCTTTCTTT.

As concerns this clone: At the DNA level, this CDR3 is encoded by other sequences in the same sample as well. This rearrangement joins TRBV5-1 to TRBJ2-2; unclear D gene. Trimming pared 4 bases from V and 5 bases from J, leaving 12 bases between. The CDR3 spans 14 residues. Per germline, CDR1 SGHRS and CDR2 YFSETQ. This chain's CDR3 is CASSPDRRTGELFF. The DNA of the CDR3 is TGCGCCAGCAGCCCAGATCGTAGGACCGGGGAGCTGTTTTTT.